The next 15 T cell receptor beta chains were all read from a single sample in a study of blood T cell repertoires in COVID-19. Here immunoSEQ multiplex PCR was the method, and the copy in TCRdb shows in-frame clones only, minus some. The repertoire holds around 60,000 clones, 86% seen once, with 1.3% in the top ten. Sequenced material: peripheral blood. These receptors were collected from a woman aged 80 or over with acute or convalescent COVID-19.

The rearrangement joins TRBV10-3 to TRBJ2-3; D gene unclear. Trimming removed 4 bases at V and 0 bases at J, with 14 bases between. This CDR3 has 16 residues. Germline-derived CDR1 and CDR2 are ENHRY and SYGVKD. The CDR3 reads CAISGLQLSSTDTQYF. CDR3 nucleotide sequence: TGTGCCATCAGTGGGTTGCAGTTATCTAGCACAGATACGCAGTATTTT.

DNA for the CDR3: TGCGCCAGCAGGTCTAGCGGGGGGGACGCCGGGACCCAGTACTTC. Protein product: CASRSSGGDAGTQYF. The genes are TRBV5-1 and TRBJ2-5; 12 positions match TRBD2. Germline lookup yields CDR1 SGHRS and CDR2 YFSETQ. The CDR3 extends over 15 amino acids. V trimming: 5 bases; J trimming: 7 bases; junction bases outside the gene matches: 9.

The gene calls are TRBV30 and TRBJ2-7; tentatively, D is TRBD1 (5 bases). Germline V gene sequence: CDR1 GTSNPN, CDR2 SVGIG (reference sequence). Trimming took 3 bases from V and 2 from J, leaving 14 bases between them. The CDR3 runs to 14 residues. Here the CDR3 reads CAWRGAGQPYEQYF. The CDR3 DNA sequence: TGTGCCTGGAGAGGGGCAGGGCAACCCTACGAGCAGTACTTC.

V usage is TRBV20-1 and J usage is TRBJ2-7, with D tentatively TRBD1 (6 bases). The CDR3 consists of 11 residues. CDR1 is DFQATT, CDR2 SNEGSKA, per germline (reference sequence). For the CDR3, the DNA is TGCACTCCGGACAGCCCCTACGAGCAGTACTTC. Translating gives CTPDSPYEQYF.

This chain uses TRBV25-1 with TRBJ2-1, with unresolved D. The CDR3 contains 13 residues. Trimming cost V 4 bases and J 4 bases, with 8 bases left between them. CDR1 and CDR2 from the germline V gene are MGHDK and SYGVNS. CDR3 sequence: CASSGTSYNEQFF. DNA of the CDR3: TGTGCCAGCAGTGGTACAAGTTACAATGAGCAGTTCTTC.

The chain recombines TRBV4-2 with TRBJ1-1, with TRBD1 matching 9 bases. This CDR3 has 15 residues. Per the germline V gene, CDR1 is LGHNA and CDR2 is YNFKEQ. Trimming took 4 bases from V and 1 from J; bases not matched to a gene: 4. CDR3 sequence (DNA): TGTGCCAGCAGCCGGGGGACAGGGAAGAACACTGAAGCTTTCTTT. Translated, it gives CASSRGTGKNTEAFF.

The chain couples TRBV7-2 to TRBJ2-4, with 8 positions matching TRBD1. The CDR3 covers 13 residues. Germline values: CDR1 SGHTA, CDR2 FQGNSA. Trimming took 5 bases from V and 8 from J; bases not matched to a gene: 5. The CDR3 DNA sequence: TGTGCCAGCAGCGCTCAGGGGGCGGACATTCAGTACTTC. This encodes CASSAQGADIQYF.

The V and J genes are TRBV7-8 and TRBJ2-2; 7 nucleotides match TRBD2. CDR1 is SGHVS and CDR2 is FQNEAQ in the germline V gene. V dropped 1 base and J dropped 8; count of bases not matched to a gene: 10. The CDR3 sequence is 16 residues long. The CDR3 loop reads CASSLGMLGGRGELFF. In nucleotides, the CDR3 is TGTGCCAGCAGCTTAGGGATGCTAGGCGGGAGAGGGGAGCTGTTTTTT.

DNA of the CDR3: TGTGCCTGGACAGGGCCATCAACTAATGAAAAACTGTTTTTT. Encoded protein: CAWTGPSTNEKLFF. This sequence joins TRBV30 and TRBJ1-4; maybe TRBD1 (5 bases). Germline-derived CDR1 and CDR2 are GTSNPN and SVGIG (reference sequence). Trimming removed 4 bases from V and 0 bases from J, with 9 bases in between. The CDR3 is 14 residues long.

V gene TRBV14 combines with J gene TRBJ2-7; maybe TRBD1 (5 bases). V lost 1 base and J lost 0, with 22 bases in between. The length of the CDR3 is 19 residues. In germline, CDR1 is SGHDN, CDR2 FVKESK. CDR3 in amino acids: CASSQGLNRVRQISYEQYF. In nucleotides, the CDR3 is TGTGCCAGCAGCCAAGGGTTGAACCGGGTCCGACAGATCTCCTACGAGCAGTACTTC.

This chain joins TRBV5-1 and TRBJ2-1, with 13 bases matching TRBD2. This CDR3 comprises 16 residues. Per germline, CDR1 SGHRS and CDR2 YFSETQ. V was pared by 0 bases and J by 7 bases, with 4 bases of the junction left unmatched. The CDR3 region has the DNA TGCGCCAGCAGCTTGGGACTAGCGGGAGGACTTAATGAGCAGTTCTTC. The encoded protein is CASSLGLAGGLNEQFF.

The rearrangement links TRBV7-7 to TRBJ2-1; 10 bases align to TRBD2. Germline V gives CDR1 SSHAT, CDR2 FNYEAQ (reference sequence). V lost 1 base to trimming and J lost 0 bases; unmatched junction nucleotides: 9. This CDR3 has 19 residues. The CDR3 region is CASSLEASGSIRSYNEQFF. CDR3 DNA sequence: TGTGCCAGCAGCTTAGAGGCTAGCGGGAGCATTCGCTCCTACAATGAGCAGTTCTTC.

The rearrangement links TRBV19 to TRBJ1-2; tentatively, D is TRBD1 (6 bases). CDR3 length equals 13 residues. Germline V gene sequence: CDR1 LNHDA, CDR2 SQIVND (reference sequence). Trimming shortened V by 4 bases and J by 4 bases, and 10 bases separated the two germline ends. In DNA, the CDR3 is TGTGCCAGTAGTAACAGGGAACCCTATGGCTACACCTTC. Translated, it gives CASSNREPYGYTF. Based on the CDR3 plus reference TRBV19 and TRBJ1-2, the full variable domain is DGGITQSPKYLFRKEGQNVTLSCEQNLNHDAMYWYRQDPGQGLRLIYYSQIVNDFQKGDIAEGYSVSREKKESFPLTVTSAQKNPTAFYLCASSNREPYGYTFGSGTRLTVV.

The rearrangement links TRBV6-1 to TRBJ2-7; 8 bases are shared with TRBD1. The CDR3 has 13 residues. Germline CDR1 MNHNS, CDR2 SASEGT. J lost 6 bases, V lost 3 bases, and 4 bases had no gene match. CDR3 DNA: TGTGCCAGCAGTGAGGGGACAGGAAGCGAGCAGTACTTC. Protein: CASSEGTGSEQYF.

This chain connects TRBV7-9 to TRBJ2-1, with a weak D call TRBD2 (5 bases). Trimming removed 10 bases from V and 9 bases from J, with 13 bases in between. From germline, CDR1 is SEHNR and CDR2 FQNEAQ (reference sequence). This CDR3 contains 11 residues. CDR3 protein: CAITRVSEQFF. In DNA, the CDR3 is TGTGCCATTACGCGGGTTTCTGAGCAGTTCTTC.